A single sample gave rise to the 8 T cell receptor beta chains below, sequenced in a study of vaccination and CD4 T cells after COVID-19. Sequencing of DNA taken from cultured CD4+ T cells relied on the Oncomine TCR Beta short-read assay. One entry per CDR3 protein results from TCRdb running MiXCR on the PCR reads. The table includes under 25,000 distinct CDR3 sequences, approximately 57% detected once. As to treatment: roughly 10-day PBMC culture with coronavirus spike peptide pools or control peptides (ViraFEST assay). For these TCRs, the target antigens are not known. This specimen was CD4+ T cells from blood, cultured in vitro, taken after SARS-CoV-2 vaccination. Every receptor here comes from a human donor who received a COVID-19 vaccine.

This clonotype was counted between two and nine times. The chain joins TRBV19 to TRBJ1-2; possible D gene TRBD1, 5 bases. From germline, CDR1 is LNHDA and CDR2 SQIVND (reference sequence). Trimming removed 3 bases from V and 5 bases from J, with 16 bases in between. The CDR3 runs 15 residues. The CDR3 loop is CASSITEGRTYGYTF. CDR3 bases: TGTGCCAGTAGTATCACGGAAGGACGGACATATGGCTACACCTTC.

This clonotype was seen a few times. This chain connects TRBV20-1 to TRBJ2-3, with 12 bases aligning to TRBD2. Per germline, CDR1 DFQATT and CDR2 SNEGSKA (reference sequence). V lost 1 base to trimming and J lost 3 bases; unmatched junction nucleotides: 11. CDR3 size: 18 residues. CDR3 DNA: TGCAGTGCTAGAGTCCTAGCGGGGGGGCCGTTTGAGACAGATACGCAGTATTTT. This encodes CSARVLAGGPFETDTQYF.

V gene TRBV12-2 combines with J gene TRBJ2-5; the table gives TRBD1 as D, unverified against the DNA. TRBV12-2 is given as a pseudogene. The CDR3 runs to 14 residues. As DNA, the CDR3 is TGTGCAAGTCGCCTGCGGACAGCTACGGGGACCCAGTACTTC. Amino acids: CASRLRTATGTQYF.

The CDR3 DNA reads as TGTGCCAGCAGCCCGTTGGACAGCTATGGCTACACCTTC. It yields the protein CASSPLDSYGYTF. The chain joins TRBV11-2 to TRBJ1-2; D possibly corresponds to TRBD1 (6 bases). Trimming shortened V by 5 bases and J by 4 bases, and 11 bases separated the two germline ends. The CDR3 sequence is 13 residues long. Looked up from germline, CDR1 is SGHAT and CDR2 is FQNNGV.

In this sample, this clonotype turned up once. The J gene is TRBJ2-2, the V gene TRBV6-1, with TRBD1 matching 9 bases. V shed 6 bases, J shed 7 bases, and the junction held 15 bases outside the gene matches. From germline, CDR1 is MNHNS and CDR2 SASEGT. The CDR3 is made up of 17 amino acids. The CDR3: CASRRNSGTGLNGELFF. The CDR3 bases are TGTGCCAGCAGACGTAACTCCGGGACAGGGCTTAACGGGGAGCTGTTTTTT.

The CDR3, as DNA: TGTGCCAGTAGTATTGGAACTGACAGGGTTCAGACTGAAGCTTTCTTT. This translates into CASSIGTDRVQTEAFF. This chain connects TRBV19 to TRBJ1-1; 7 positions agree with TRBD1. J lost 5 bases, V lost 3 bases, and 12 bases had no gene match. The CDR3 covers 16 residues. The germline V gene encodes CDR1 LNHDA and CDR2 SQIVND (reference sequence).

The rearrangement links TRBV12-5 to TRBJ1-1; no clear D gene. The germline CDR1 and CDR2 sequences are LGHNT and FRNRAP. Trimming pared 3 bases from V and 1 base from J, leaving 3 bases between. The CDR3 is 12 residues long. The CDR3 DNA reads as TGTGCTAGTGGTTTTACGAACACTGAAGCTTTCTTT. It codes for CASGFTNTEAFF. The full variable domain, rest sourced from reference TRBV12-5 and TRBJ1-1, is DARVTQTPRHKVTEMGQEVTMRCQPILGHNTVFWYRQTMMQGLELLAYFRNRAPLDDSGMPKDRFSAEMPDATLATLKIQPSEPRDSAVYFCASGFTNTEAFFGQGTRLTVV.

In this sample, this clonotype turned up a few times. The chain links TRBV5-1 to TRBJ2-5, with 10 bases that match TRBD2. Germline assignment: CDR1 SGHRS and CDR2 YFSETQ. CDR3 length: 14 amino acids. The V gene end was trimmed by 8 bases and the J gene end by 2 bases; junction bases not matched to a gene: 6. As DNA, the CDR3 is TGCGCCAGTGAGAGGACTAGCGGACAAGAGACCCAGTACTTC. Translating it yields CASERTSGQETQYF.